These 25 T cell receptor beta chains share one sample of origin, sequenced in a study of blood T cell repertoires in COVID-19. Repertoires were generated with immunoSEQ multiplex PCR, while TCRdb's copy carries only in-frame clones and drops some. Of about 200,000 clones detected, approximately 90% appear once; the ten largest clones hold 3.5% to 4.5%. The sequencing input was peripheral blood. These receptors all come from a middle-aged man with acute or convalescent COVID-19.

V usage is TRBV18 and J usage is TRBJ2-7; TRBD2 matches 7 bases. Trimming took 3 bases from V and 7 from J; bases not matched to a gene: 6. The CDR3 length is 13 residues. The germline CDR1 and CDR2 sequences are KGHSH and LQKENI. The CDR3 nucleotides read TGTGCCAGCTCACCGCTAGGGGAGGGGGAGCAGTACTTC. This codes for CASSPLGEGEQYF.

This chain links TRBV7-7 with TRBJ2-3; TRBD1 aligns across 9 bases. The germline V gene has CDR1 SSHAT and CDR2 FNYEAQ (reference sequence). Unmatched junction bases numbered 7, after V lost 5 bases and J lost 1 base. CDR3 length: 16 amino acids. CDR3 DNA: TGTGCCAGCAGCCTTAACACAGGGGGCGGCACAGATACGCAGTATTTT. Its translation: CASSLNTGGGTDTQYF.

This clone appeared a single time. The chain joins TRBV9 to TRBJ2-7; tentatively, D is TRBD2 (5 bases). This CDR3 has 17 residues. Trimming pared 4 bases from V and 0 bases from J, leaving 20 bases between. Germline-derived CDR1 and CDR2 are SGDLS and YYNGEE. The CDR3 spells CASSPGYQRASSYEQYF. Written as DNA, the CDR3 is TGTGCCAGCAGCCCCGGTTATCAGAGGGCAAGCTCCTACGAGCAGTACTTC.

The DNA of the CDR3 is TGCGCCAGCAGCCTCCCGGGACTAGCGGGGGCCTACAATGAGCAGTTCTTC. It yields the protein CASSLPGLAGAYNEQFF. The chain joins TRBV5-1 to TRBJ2-1, with 14 nucleotides matching TRBD2. The germline V gene has CDR1 SGHRS and CDR2 YFSETQ. The CDR3 consists of 17 residues. Losses at the gene ends were 4 bases for V and 2 bases for J; bases not matched to a gene: 5.

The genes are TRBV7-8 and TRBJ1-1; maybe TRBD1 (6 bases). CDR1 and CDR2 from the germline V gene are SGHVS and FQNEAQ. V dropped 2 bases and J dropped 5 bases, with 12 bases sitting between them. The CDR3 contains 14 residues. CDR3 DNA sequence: TGTGCCAGCAGCTTACTACAGGGAGGGACTGAAGCTTTCTTT. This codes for CASSLLQGGTEAFF. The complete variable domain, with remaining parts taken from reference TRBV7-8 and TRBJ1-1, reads GAGVSQSPRYKVAKRGQDVALRCDPISGHVSLFWYQQALGQGPEFLTYFQNEAQLDKSGLPSDRFFAERPEGSVSTLKIQRTQQEDSAVYLCASSLLQGGTEAFFGQGTRLTVV.

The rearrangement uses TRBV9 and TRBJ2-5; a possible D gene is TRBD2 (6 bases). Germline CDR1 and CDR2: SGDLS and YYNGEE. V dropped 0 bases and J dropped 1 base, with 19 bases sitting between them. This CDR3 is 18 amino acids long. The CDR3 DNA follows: TGTGCCAGCAGCGTAGCGGGAACAGGAAGCGGGTTCCAAGAGACCCAGTACTTC. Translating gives CASSVAGTGSGFQETQYF. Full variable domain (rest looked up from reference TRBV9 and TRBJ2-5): DSGVTQTPKHLITATGQRVTLRCSPRSGDLSVYWYQQSLDQGLQFLIQYYNGEERAKGNILERFSAQQFPDLHSELNLSSLELGDSALYFCASSVAGTGSGFQETQYFGPGTRLLVL.

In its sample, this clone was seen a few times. CDR3 in amino acids: CAISESHFMNTEAFF. In DNA form, the CDR3 reads TGTGCCATCAGTGAGTCTCATTTCATGAACACTGAAGCTTTCTTT. This sequence joins TRBV10-3 and TRBJ1-1, with D unresolved. CDR3 length: 15 amino acids. CDR1 ENHRY and CDR2 SYGVKD come from the germline V gene. The V end lost 0 bases, the J end lost 0 bases, and 8 bases lay between the germline ends.

CDR3 sequence: CASSTGQDMNTEAFF. The DNA of the CDR3 is TGTGCCAGCAGCACCGGACAGGATATGAACACTGAAGCTTTCTTT. The rearrangement joins TRBV5-6 to TRBJ1-1, with 7 nucleotides matching TRBD1. CDR1 is SGHDT and CDR2 is YYEEEE in the germline V gene. CDR3 size: 15 residues. The trim removed 4 bases at V and 0 bases at J, leaving 6 bases unmatched.

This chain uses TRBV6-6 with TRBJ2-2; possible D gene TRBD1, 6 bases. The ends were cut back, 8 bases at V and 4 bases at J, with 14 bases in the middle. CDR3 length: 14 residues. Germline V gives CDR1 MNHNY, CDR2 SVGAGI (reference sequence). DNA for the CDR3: TGTGCCAGCTCGAACAGGGTGATCACCGGGGAGCTGTTTTTT. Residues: CASSNRVITGELFF.

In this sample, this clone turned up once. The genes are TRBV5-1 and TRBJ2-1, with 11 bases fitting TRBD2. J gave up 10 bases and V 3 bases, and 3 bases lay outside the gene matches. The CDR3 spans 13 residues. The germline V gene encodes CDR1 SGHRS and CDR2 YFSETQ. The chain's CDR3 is CASSYRTSGEQFF. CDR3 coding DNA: TGCGCCAGCAGCTACCGGACTAGCGGGGAGCAGTTCTTC.

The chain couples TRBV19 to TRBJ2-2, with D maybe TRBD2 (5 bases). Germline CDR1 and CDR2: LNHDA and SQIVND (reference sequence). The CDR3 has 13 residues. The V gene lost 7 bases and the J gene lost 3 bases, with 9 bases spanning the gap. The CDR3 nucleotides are TGTGCCAGTAAAGGCGGGCACACCGGGGAGCTGTTTTTT. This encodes CASKGGHTGELFF.

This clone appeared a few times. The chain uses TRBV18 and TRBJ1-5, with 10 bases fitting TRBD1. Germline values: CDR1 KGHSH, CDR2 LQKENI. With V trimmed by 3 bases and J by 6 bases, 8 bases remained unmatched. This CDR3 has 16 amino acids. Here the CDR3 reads CASSPSGTGEGQPQHF. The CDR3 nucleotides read TGTGCCAGCTCACCGTCAGGGACAGGGGAAGGTCAGCCCCAGCATTTT.

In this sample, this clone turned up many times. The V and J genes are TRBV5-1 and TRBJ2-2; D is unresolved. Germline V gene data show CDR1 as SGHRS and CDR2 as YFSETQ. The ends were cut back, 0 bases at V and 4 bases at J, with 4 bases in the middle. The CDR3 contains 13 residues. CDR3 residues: CASSLDSTGELFF. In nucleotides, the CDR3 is TGCGCCAGCAGCTTGGACAGCACCGGGGAGCTGTTTTTT.

In nucleotides, the CDR3 is TGTGCCAGCACCCAAAAGGTGACGGGGAACACTGAAGCTTTCTTT. Protein product: CASTQKVTGNTEAFF. The chain combines TRBV7-2 with TRBJ1-1, with no clear D. Trimming removed 7 bases at V and 1 base at J, with 16 bases between. The CDR3 loop spans 15 amino acids. Germline loops: CDR1 SGHTA, CDR2 FQGNSA.

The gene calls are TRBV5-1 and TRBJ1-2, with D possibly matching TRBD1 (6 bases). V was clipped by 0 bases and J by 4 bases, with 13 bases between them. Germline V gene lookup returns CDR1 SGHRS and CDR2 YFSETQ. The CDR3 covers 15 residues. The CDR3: CASSLGQDPSYGYTF. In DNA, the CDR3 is TGCGCCAGCAGCTTGGGACAGGACCCCTCCTATGGCTACACCTTC.

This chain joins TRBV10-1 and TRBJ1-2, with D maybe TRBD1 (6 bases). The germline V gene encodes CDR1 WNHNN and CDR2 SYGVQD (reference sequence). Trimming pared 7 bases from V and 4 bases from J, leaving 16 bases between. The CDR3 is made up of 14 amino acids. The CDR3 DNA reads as TGCGCCAGCACCAGGGGCGCACATGTCTATGGCTACACCTTC. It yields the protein CASTRGAHVYGYTF.

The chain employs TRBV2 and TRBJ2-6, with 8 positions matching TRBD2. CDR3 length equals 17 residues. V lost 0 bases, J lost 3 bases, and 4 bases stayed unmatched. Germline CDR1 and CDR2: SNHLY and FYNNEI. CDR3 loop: CASSEARGEYGANVLTF. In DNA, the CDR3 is TGTGCCAGCAGTGAAGCGCGGGGGGAATATGGGGCCAACGTCCTGACTTTC.

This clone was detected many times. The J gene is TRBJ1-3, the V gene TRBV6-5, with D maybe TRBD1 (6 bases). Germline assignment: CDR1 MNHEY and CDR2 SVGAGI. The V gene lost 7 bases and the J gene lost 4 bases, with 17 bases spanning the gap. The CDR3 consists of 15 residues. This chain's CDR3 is CASTLDRDNGNTIYF. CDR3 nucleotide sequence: TGTGCCAGCACCCTCGACCGGGACAACGGAAACACCATATATTTT.

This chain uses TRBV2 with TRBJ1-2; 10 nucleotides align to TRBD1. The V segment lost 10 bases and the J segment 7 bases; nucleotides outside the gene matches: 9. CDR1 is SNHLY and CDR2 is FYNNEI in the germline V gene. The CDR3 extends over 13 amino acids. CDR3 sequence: CANQGQGFSGYTF. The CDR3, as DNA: TGTGCCAACCAGGGACAGGGGTTTTCTGGCTACACCTTC. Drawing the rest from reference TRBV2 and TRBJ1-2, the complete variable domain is EPEVTQTPSHQVTQMGQEVILRCVPISNHLYFYWYRQILGQKVEFLVSFYNNEISEKSEIFDDQFSVERPDGSNFTLKIRSTKLEDSAMYFCANQGQGFSGYTFGSGTRLTVV.

CDR3 amino acids: CASSSKSGGPYEQYF. The CDR3 DNA follows: TGTGCCAGCAGCTCGAAGTCAGGTGGGCCCTACGAGCAGTACTTC. V usage is TRBV5-4 and J usage is TRBJ2-7; D not certain. V was cut by 3 bases and J by 2 bases, with 15 bases left in between. This CDR3 region has 15 residues. Germline CDR1 is SGHNT and CDR2 is YYREEE (reference sequence).

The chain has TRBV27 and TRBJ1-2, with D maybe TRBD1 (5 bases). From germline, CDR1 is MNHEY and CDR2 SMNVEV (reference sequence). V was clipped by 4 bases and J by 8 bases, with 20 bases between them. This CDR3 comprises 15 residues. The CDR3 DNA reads TGTGCCAGCAGTTCCCCGGGTTCGGGGCGGGAGGGCTACACCTTC. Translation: CASSSPGSGREGYTF.

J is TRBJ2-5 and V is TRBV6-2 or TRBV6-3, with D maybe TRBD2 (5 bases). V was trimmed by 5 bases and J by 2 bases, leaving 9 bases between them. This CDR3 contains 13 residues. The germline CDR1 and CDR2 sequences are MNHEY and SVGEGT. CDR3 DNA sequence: TGTGCCAGCAGTCTACCGGGACAAGAGACCCAGTACTTC. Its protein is CASSLPGQETQYF.

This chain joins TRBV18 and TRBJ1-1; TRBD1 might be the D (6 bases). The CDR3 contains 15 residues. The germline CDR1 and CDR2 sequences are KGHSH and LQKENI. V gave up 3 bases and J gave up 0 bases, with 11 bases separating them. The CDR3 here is CASSPRQEVNTEAFF. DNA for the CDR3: TGTGCCAGCTCACCCCGACAGGAGGTGAACACTGAAGCTTTCTTT.

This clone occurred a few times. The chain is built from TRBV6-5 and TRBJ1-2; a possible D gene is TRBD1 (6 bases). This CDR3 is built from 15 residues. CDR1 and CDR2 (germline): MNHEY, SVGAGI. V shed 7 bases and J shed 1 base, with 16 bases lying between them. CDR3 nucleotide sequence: TGTGCCAGCACCCCACGAAGGGGGAATAACTATGGCTACACCTTC. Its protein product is CASTPRRGNNYGYTF.

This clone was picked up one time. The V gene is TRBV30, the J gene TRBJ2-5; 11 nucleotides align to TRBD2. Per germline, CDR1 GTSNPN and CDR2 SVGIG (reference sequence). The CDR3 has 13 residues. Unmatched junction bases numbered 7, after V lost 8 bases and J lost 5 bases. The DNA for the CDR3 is TGTGCCACCAGACTAGCGGGGAGGGAGACCCAGTACTTC. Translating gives CATRLAGRETQYF.